This paragraph reports one TCR beta chain. The treatment is: randomized to nivolumab then ipilimumab (arm A) or the reverse (arm B). Sequencing was performed with immunoSEQ multiplex PCR; in TCRdb, only in-frame clones are kept and a portion is missing. The sample holds fewer than 7,000 clones, about 60% seen once. Germline loops: CDR1 SGHVS, CDR2 FQNEAQ. This CDR3 comprises 15 residues. Trimming cost V 1 base and J 6 bases; bases outside gene matches: 6. This entry comes from a study of sequential checkpoint blockade in melanoma. This sequence was found in a human donor with melanoma. The chain recombines TRBV7-8 with TRBJ2-7; 10 bases agree with TRBD2. This specimen consisted of CD8+ T cells sorted from blood (inferred from file names), obtained from a patient given nivolumab and ipilimumab in sequence. Here the CDR3 reads CASSLEASGGGEQYF. Written as DNA, the CDR3 is TGTGCCAGCAGCTTAGAGGCTAGCGGGGGCGGCGAGCAGTACTTC.